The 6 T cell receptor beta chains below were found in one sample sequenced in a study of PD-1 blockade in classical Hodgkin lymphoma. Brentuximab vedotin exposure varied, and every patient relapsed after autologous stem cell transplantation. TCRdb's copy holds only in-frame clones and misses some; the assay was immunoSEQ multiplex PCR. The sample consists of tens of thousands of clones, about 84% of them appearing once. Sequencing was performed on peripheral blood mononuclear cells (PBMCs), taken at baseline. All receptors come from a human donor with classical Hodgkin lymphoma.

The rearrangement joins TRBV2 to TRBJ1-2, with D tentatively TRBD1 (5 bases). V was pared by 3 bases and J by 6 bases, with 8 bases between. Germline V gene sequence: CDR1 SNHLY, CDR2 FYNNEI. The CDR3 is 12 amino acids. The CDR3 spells CASSEGGNGYTF. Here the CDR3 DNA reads TGTGCCAGCAGTGAGGGGGGAAATGGCTACACCTTC.

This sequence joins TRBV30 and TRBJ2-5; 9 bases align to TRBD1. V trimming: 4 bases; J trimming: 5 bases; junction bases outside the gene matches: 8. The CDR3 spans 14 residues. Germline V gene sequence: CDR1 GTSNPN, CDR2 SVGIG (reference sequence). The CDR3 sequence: CAWTKGTGRETQYF. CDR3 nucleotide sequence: TGTGCCTGGACTAAAGGGACAGGGAGGGAGACCCAGTACTTC.

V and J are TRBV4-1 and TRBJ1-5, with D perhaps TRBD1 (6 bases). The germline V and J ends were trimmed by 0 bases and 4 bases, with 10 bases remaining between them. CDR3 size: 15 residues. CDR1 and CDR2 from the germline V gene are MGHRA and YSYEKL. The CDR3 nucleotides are TGCGCCAGCAGCCAAGAATCACAGGGTAATCAGCCCCAGCATTTT. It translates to CASSQESQGNQPQHF.

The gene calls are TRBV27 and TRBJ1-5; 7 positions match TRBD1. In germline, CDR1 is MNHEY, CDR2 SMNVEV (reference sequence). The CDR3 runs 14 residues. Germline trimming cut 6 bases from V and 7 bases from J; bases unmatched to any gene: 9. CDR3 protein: CASSSKTGRQPQHF. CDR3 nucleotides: TGTGCCAGCAGCTCCAAGACAGGGAGACAGCCCCAGCATTTT.

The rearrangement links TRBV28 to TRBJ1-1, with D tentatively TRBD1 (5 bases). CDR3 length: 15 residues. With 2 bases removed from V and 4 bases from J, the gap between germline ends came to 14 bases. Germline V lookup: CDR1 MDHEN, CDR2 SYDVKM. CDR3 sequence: CASSLRPGVGTEAFF. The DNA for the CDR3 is TGTGCCAGCAGTTTAAGGCCGGGGGTTGGCACTGAAGCTTTCTTT.

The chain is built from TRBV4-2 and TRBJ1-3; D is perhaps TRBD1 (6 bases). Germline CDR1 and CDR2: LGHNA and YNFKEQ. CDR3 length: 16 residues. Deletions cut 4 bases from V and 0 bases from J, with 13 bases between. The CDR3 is CASSRQEQHSGNTIYF. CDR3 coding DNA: TGTGCCAGCAGCCGACAGGAGCAGCACTCTGGAAACACCATATATTTT.